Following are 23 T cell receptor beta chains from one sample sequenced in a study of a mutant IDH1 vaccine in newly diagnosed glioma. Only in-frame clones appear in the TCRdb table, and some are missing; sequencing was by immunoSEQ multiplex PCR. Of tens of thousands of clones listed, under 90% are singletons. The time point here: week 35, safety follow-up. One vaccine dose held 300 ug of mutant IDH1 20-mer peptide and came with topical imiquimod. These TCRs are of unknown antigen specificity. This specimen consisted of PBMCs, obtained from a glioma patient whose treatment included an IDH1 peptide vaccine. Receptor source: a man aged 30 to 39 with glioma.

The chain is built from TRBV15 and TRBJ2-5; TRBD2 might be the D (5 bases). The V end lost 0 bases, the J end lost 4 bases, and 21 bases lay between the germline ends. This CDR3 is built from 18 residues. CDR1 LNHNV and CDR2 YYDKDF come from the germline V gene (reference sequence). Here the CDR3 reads CATSRDGVLDSGGETQYF. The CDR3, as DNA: TGTGCCACCAGCAGAGATGGAGTGTTGGACTCAGGAGGAGAGACCCAGTACTTC. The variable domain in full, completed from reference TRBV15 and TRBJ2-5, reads DAMVIQNPRYQVTQFGKPVTLSCSQTLNHNVMYWYQQKSSQAPKLLFHYYDKDFNNEADTPDNFQSRRPNTSFCFLDIRSPGLGDTAMYLCATSRDGVLDSGGETQYFGPGTRLLVL.

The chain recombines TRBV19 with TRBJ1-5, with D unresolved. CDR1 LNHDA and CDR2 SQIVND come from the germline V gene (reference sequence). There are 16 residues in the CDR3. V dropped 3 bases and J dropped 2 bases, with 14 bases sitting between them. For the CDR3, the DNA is TGTGCCAGTAGTATGTTTCGGGGAGTCGGCAATCAGCCCCAGCATTTT. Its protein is CASSMFRGVGNQPQHF.

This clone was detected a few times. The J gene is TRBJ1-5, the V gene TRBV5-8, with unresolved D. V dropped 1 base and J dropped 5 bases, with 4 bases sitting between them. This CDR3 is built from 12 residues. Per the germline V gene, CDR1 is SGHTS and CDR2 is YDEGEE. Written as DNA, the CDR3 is TGTGCCAGCAGCTTGACTTATCAGCCCCAGCATTTT. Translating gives CASSLTYQPQHF.

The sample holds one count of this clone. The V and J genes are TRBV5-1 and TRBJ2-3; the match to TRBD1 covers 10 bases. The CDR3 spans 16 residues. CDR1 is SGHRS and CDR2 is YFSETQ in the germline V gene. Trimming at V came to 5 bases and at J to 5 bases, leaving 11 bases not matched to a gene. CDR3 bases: TGCGCCAGCAGGGGGGACAGGGGCCCCAGAGGAGATACGCAGTATTTT. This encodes CASRGDRGPRGDTQYF.

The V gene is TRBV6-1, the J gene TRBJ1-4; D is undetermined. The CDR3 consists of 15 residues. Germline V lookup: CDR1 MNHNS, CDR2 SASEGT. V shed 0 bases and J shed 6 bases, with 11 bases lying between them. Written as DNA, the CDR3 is TGTGCCAGCAGTGAAGCCCTGAGGTGGGATGAAAAACTGTTTTTT. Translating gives CASSEALRWDEKLFF.

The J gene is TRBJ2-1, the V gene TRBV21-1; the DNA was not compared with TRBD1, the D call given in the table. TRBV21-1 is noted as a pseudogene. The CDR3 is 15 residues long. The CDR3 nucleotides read TGTGCCAGCACCAAGGTACAGGGTGAAAACAATGAGCAGTTCTTC. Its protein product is CASTKVQGENNEQFF.

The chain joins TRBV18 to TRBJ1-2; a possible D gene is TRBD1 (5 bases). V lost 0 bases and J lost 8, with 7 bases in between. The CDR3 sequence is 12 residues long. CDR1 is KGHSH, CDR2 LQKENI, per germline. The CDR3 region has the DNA TGTGCCAGCTCACCACCAGGGGTCGGCTACACCTTC. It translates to CASSPPGVGYTF.

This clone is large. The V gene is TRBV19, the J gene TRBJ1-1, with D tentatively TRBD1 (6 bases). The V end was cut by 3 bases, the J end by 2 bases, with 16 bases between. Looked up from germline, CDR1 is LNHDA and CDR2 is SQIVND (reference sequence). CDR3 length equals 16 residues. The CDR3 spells CASSILADRVNTEAFF. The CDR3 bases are TGTGCCAGTAGTATTCTGGCGGACAGAGTAAACACTGAAGCTTTCTTT.

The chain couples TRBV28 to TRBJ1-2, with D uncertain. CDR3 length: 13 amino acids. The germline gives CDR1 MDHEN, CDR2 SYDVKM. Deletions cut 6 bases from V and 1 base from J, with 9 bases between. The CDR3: CASRDIFNYGYTF. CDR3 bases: TGTGCCAGCAGAGACATCTTTAACTATGGCTACACCTTC.

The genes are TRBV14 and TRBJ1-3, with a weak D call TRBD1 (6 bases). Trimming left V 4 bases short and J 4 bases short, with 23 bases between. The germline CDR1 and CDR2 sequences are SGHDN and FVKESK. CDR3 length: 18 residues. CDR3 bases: TGTGCCAGCAGCCGCCGGGACACCGCCGGACCCCGAGGAAACACCATATATTTT. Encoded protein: CASSRRDTAGPRGNTIYF. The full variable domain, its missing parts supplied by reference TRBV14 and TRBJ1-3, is EAGVTQFPSHSVIEKGQTVTLRCDPISGHDNLYWYRRVMGKEIKFLLHFVKESKQDESGMPNNRFLAERTGGTYSTLKVQPAELEDSGVYFCASSRRDTAGPRGNTIYFGEGSWLTVV.

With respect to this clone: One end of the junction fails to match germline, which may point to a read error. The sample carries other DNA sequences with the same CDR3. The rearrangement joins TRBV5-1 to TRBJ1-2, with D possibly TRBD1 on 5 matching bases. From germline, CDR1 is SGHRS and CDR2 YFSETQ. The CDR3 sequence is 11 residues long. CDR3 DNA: TGTGCCAGCAGCCACGGGACGGGCTACACCTTC. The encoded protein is CASSHGTGYTF.

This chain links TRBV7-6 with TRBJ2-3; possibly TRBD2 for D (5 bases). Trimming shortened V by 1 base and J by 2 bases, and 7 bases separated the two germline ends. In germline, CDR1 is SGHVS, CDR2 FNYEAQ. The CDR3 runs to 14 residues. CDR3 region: CASSLGTFTDTQYF. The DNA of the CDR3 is TGTGCCAGCAGCTTAGGGACTTTCACAGATACGCAGTATTTT.

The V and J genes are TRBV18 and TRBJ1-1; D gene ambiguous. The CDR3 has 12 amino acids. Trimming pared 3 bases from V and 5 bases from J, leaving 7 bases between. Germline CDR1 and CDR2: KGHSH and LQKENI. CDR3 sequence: CASSPGRTEAFF. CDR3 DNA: TGTGCCAGCTCACCCGGTAGGACTGAAGCTTTCTTT.

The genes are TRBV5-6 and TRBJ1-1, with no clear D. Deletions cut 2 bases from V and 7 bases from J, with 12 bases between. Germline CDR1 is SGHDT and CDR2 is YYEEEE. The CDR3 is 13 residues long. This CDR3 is CASSFLSRREAFF. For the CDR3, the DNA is TGTGCCAGCAGCTTCCTTTCCCGTCGTGAAGCTTTCTTT.

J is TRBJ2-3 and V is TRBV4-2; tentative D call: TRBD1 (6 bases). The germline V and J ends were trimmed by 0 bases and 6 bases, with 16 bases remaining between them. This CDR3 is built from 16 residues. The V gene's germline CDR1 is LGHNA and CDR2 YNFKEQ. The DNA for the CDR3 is TGTGCCAGCAGCCAAGATTACGCAACGAGGGGGGATACGCAGTATTTT. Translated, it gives CASSQDYATRGDTQYF.

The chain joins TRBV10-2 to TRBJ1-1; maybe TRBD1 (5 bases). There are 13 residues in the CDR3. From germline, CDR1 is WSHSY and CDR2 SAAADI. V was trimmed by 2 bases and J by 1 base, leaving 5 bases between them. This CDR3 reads CASSETGNTEAFF. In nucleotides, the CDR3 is TGCGCCAGCAGTGAGACAGGGAACACTGAAGCTTTCTTT.

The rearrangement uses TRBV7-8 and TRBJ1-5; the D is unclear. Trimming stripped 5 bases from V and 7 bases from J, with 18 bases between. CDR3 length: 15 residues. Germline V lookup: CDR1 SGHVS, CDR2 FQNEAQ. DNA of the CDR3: TGTGCCAGCAGCCGTCAAAGGCAGACAAGACAGCCCCAGCATTTT. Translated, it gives CASSRQRQTRQPQHF.

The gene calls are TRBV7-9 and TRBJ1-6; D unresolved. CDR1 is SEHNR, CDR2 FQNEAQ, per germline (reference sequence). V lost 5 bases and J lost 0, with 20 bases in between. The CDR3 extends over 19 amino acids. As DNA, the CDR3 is TGTGCCAGCAGCCCAGACTTGGCTGAGTCGGGCTCCTATAATTCACCCCTCCACTTT. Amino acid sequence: CASSPDLAESGSYNSPLHF.

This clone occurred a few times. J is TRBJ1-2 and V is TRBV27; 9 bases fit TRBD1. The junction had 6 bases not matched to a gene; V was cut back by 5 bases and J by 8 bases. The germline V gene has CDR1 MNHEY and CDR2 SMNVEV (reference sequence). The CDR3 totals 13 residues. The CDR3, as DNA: TGTGCCAGCAGTCGAGGACAGGGGATCGGCTACACCTTC. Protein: CASSRGQGIGYTF.

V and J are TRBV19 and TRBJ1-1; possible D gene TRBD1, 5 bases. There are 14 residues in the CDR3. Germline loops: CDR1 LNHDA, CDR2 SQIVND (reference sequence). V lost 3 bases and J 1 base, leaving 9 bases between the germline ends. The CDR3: CASSMYRRNTEAFF. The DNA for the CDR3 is TGTGCCAGTAGTATGTACAGGAGGAACACTGAAGCTTTCTTT.

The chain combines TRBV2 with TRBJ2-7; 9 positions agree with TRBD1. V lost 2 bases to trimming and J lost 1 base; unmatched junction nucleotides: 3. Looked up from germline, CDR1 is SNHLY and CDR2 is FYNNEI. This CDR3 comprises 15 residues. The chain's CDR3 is CASSERGQGSYEQYF. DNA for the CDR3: TGTGCCAGCAGTGAAAGGGGACAGGGATCCTACGAGCAGTACTTC. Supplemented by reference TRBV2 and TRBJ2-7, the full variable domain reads EPEVTQTPSHQVTQMGQEVILRCVPISNHLYFYWYRQILGQKVEFLVSFYNNEISEKSEIFDDQFSVERPDGSNFTLKIRSTKLEDSAMYFCASSERGQGSYEQYFGPGTRLTVT.

CDR3 residues: CASSLSPSGAEQYF. CDR3 nucleotide sequence: TGTGCCAGCAGTTTATCGCCTTCCGGGGCCGAGCAGTACTTC. This chain connects TRBV27 to TRBJ2-7; the D call may be TRBD1 or TRBD2 (5 bases each). V was clipped by 0 bases and J by 6 bases, with 12 bases between them. The CDR3 is made up of 14 amino acids. Germline loops: CDR1 MNHEY, CDR2 SMNVEV (reference sequence).

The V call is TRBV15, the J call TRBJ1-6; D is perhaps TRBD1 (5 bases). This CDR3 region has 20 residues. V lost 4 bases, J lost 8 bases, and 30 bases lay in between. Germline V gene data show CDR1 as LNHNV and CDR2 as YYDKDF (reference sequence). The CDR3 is CATSKPGYSYSGRIHSPLHF. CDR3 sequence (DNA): TGTGCCACCAGCAAACCGGGGTATTCTTATTCAGGGCGTATTCATTCACCCCTCCACTTT.